One and the same sample provided the 30 T cell receptor beta chains below, sequenced in a study of T cells after yellow fever vaccination. Using its own MiXCR run on the 5' RACE reads, TCRdb lists one record per CDR3 protein. The sample lists a few hundred thousand distinct CDR3 sequences, roughly 8.7% seen once, with approximately 18% in the top ten. Sequences were derived from PBMCs, sampled on the day of the first yellow fever vaccination. These receptors were taken from a man younger than 30 who received the YFV17D yellow fever vaccine.

This clonotype turned up a few times. This chain connects TRBV6-1 to TRBJ2-1, with D hard to call. This CDR3 has 14 amino acids. The ends were cut back, 7 bases at V and 5 bases at J, with 15 bases in the middle. The V gene's germline CDR1 is MNHNS and CDR2 SASEGT. As DNA, the CDR3 is TGTGCCAGCACAGTTAGGCACAGTAACAATGAGCAGTTCTTC. It encodes CASTVRHSNNEQFF.

V and J are TRBV7-6 and TRBJ2-7, with a tentative D call TRBD2 (6 bases). Trimming cost V 1 base and J 6 bases, with 10 bases left between them. There are 13 residues in the CDR3. Germline V lookup: CDR1 SGHVS, CDR2 FNYEAQ. CDR3 nucleotides: TGTGCCAGCAGCTTAGGTGCCGGGGGCGAGCAGTACGTC. Its translation: CASSLGAGGEQYV.

The chain carries TRBV12-3 or TRBV12-4 and TRBJ2-7; D gene unclear. There are 16 residues in the CDR3. V was cut by 3 bases and J by 3 bases, with 18 bases left in between. CDR3 in DNA: TGTGCCAGCAGTTTGTCAATTACTAACAACCTCTACGAGCAGTACGTC. It translates to CASSLSITNNLYEQYV.

This clonotype has more than one count but fewer than ten. The chain couples TRBV10-3 to TRBJ2-6; possibly TRBD1 for D (5 bases). This CDR3 is built from 16 residues. Germline lookup yields CDR1 ENHRY and CDR2 SYGVKD. Trimming removed 7 bases from V and 2 bases from J, with 15 bases in between. CDR3 DNA: TGTGCCATCAATGACCAGGGTTTGGCTGGGGCCAACGTCCTGACTTTC. The encoded protein is CAINDQGLAGANVLTF.

The sample holds a few counts of this clonotype. The chain combines TRBV6-1 with TRBJ1-5, with a weak D call TRBD1 (6 bases). The CDR3 totals 17 residues. Germline CDR1 MNHNS, CDR2 SASEGT. Between the trimmed V and J ends, which lost 3 bases and 2 bases, there was a span of 17 bases. The CDR3 coding sequence is TGTGCCAGCAGTGAGGGTTCAGGGGCTAAGGGCAATCAGCCCCAGCATTTT. Residues: CASSEGSGAKGNQPQHF.

CDR3 DNA: TGTGCCAGTAGTATCTACGCAACTAATGAAAAACTGTTTTTT. This codes for CASSIYATNEKLFF. The chain couples TRBV19 to TRBJ1-4; D gene uncertain. Germline CDR1 and CDR2: LNHDA and SQIVND (reference sequence). Trimming removed 3 bases at V and 0 bases at J, with 5 bases between. The CDR3 is 14 amino acids.

Note on this clonotype: Sequence at one end of the junction differs from germline and may be a read error. V gene TRBV5-1 combines with J gene TRBJ1-4; 9 nucleotides line up with TRBD1. The CDR3 contains 16 residues. Looked up from germline, CDR1 is SGHRS and CDR2 is YFSETQ. CDR3 bases: TGCGCCAGCAGCGGCCGGGACAGGGATCCTAATGAAAAACTGATTTTT. Translating gives CASSGRDRDPNEKLIF. Using reference TRBV5-1 and TRBJ1-4 for the parts outside the CDR3, the full variable domain is KAGVTQTPRYLIKTRGQQVTLSCSPISGHRSVSWYQQTPGQGLQFLFEYFSETQRNKGNFPGRFSGRQFSNSRSEMNVSTLELGDSALYLCASSGRDRDPNEKLIFGSGTQLSVL.

In this sample, this clonotype turned up a few times. The rearrangement links TRBV4-3 to TRBJ1-2; the D is unclear. CDR3 length equals 16 residues. Trimming removed 0 bases from V and 5 bases from J, with 16 bases in between. CDR1 is LGHNA and CDR2 is YSLEER in the germline V gene. CDR3 nucleotides: TGCGCCAGCAGCCAAGATCTTGTCAAGACGCCGTATGGCTACACCTTC. Translated: CASSQDLVKTPYGYTF.

This clonotype was seen a few times. The genes are TRBV13 and TRBJ2-1; D possibly uses TRBD1 or TRBD2 (6 bases each). Between the trimmed V and J ends, which lost 3 bases and 0 bases, there was a span of 12 bases. The CDR3 spans 16 residues. Germline values: CDR1 PRHDT, CDR2 FYEKMQ (reference sequence). CDR3 DNA sequence: TGTGCCAGCAGCTTTTTAGGGGGGCCCTCCTACAATGAGCAGTTCTTC. Protein sequence: CASSFLGGPSYNEQFF.

This clonotype was seen ten or more times. The rearrangement uses TRBV12-3 or TRBV12-4 and TRBJ1-2; the D is unclear. V was cut by 5 bases and J by 4 bases, with 11 bases left in between. The CDR3 consists of 13 residues. CDR3 DNA sequence: TGTGCCAGCAGTCCACCTGACCTCTATGGCTACACCTTC. Protein: CASSPPDLYGYTF.

This CDR3 reads CASSGTSGGAWETQYF. The CDR3 nucleotides are TGTGCCAGCAGCGGTACTAGCGGGGGGGCCTGGGAGACCCAGTACTTC. J is TRBJ2-5 and V is TRBV6-1, with 13 bases lining up with TRBD2. Germline V gene data show CDR1 as MNHNS and CDR2 as SASEGT. The trim removed 6 bases at V and 5 bases at J, leaving 9 bases unmatched. The CDR3 extends over 16 amino acids.

This clonotype appeared a few times. The chain is built from TRBV27 and TRBJ1-6; D unresolved. Trimming pared 0 bases from V and 0 bases from J, leaving 9 bases between. CDR3 length: 17 residues. CDR1 and CDR2 from the germline V gene are MNHEY and SMNVEV (reference sequence). DNA for the CDR3: TGTGCCAGCAGTTTATCCTTGACCAGCTCCTATAATTCACCCCTCCACTTT. Translating it yields CASSLSLTSSYNSPLHF.

Regarding this clonotype: At one boundary the junction diverges from the germline segment, which might be a read error. The chain has TRBV25-1 and TRBJ2-5; 8 nucleotides agree with TRBD2. Germline V gene lookup returns CDR1 MGHDK and CDR2 SYGVNS. The CDR3 is 12 residues long. The CDR3 nucleotides are TGTGCCAGCAGTGAATTAGCCGGGAGGGCGGACTTC. Translation gives CASSELAGRADF.

This clonotype has just a few counts. V usage is TRBV20-1 and J usage is TRBJ2-1, with D tentatively TRBD1 or TRBD2 (6 bases each). The ends were cut back, 3 bases at V and 3 bases at J, with 9 bases in the middle. The CDR3 has 13 amino acids. CDR1 is DFQATT, CDR2 SNEGSKA, per germline (reference sequence). The CDR3 DNA reads TGCAGTGCTAGCGGGGGCCACTACAATGAGCAGTTCTTC. This sequence encodes CSASGGHYNEQFF.

CDR3 sequence reads: CASSAGLGNQPQHF. Here the CDR3 DNA reads TGCGCCAGCAGCGCGGGACTGGGGAATCAGCCCCAGCATTTT. The gene calls are TRBV5-1 and TRBJ1-5, with D possibly being TRBD1 (5 bases). CDR3 size: 14 residues. Germline CDR1 SGHRS, CDR2 YFSETQ. V was shortened by 4 bases and J by 4 bases, with 12 bases between the two germline ends. The full variable domain, its missing parts supplied by reference TRBV5-1 and TRBJ1-5, is KAGVTQTPRYLIKTRGQQVTLSCSPISGHRSVSWYQQTPGQGLQFLFEYFSETQRNKGNFPGRFSGRQFSNSRSEMNVSTLELGDSALYLCASSAGLGNQPQHFGDGTRLSIL.

Note on this clonotype: At one boundary the junction diverges from the germline segment, which might be a read error. The V call is TRBV28, the J call TRBJ2-5; no reliable D call. Per the germline V gene, CDR1 is MDHEN and CDR2 is SYDVKM. There are 10 residues in the CDR3. The CDR3 protein is CASRGETLYF. The CDR3 DNA is TGTGCCAGCAGGGGCGAGACCCTGTACTTC.

This clonotype was detected a few times. The chain employs TRBV18 and TRBJ2-3; D not certain. The CDR3 has 17 amino acids. The ends were cut back, 3 bases at V and 1 base at J, with 17 bases in the middle. CDR1 is KGHSH, CDR2 LQKENI, per germline. CDR3 residues: CASSPLATRLGTDTQYF. CDR3 in DNA: TGTGCCAGCTCACCGCTCGCGACAAGACTTGGCACAGATACGCAGTATTTT. Variable domain in full (rest from reference TRBV18 and TRBJ2-3): NAGVMQNPRHLVRRRGQEARLRCSPMKGHSHVYWYRQLPEEGLKFMVYLQKENIIDESGMPKERFSAEFPKEGPSILRIQQVVRGDSAAYFCASSPLATRLGTDTQYFGPGTRLTVL.

The chain has TRBV3-1 and TRBJ2-2, with 10 bases that match TRBD2. The CDR3 runs 16 residues. Unmatched junction bases numbered 8, after V lost 5 bases and J lost 5 bases. In germline, CDR1 is LGHDT, CDR2 YNNKEL (reference sequence). Here the CDR3 reads CASSEVASGGTGELFF. The CDR3, as DNA: TGTGCCAGCAGCGAAGTAGCTAGCGGGGGTACCGGGGAGCTGTTTTTT.

This clonotype was seen a few times. The chain couples TRBV7-6 to TRBJ2-2; no clear D gene. Trimming removed 5 bases at V and 9 bases at J, with 10 bases between. Germline CDR1 and CDR2: SGHVS and FNYEAQ. The length of the CDR3 is 12 residues. DNA for the CDR3: TGTGCCAGCAGCCCACCTACACGGGAGCTGTTTTTT. Protein: CASSPPTRELFF.

This clonotype was seen more than once but under ten times. The CDR3 loop reads CASRGLAGGVAKNIQYF. As DNA, the CDR3 is TGTGCCAGCAGGGGACTAGCGGGGGGTGTTGCCAAAAACATTCAGTACTTC. V usage is TRBV27 and J usage is TRBJ2-4; 15 bases map to TRBD2. Germline CDR1 MNHEY, CDR2 SMNVEV (reference sequence). CDR3 size: 17 residues. Trimming cost V 6 bases and J 1 base; bases outside gene matches: 4.

The chain combines TRBV20-1 with TRBJ2-3, with TRBD2 identical over 12 bases. This CDR3 has 15 residues. Trimming cost V 6 bases and J 7 bases; bases outside gene matches: 11. The germline gives CDR1 DFQATT, CDR2 SNEGSKA (reference sequence). The CDR3 is CSASTTSGGPNTQYF. DNA of the CDR3: TGCAGTGCCAGTACGACTAGCGGGGGACCAAATACGCAGTATTTT.

The CDR3 loop is CSATGYYEQYF. CDR3 nucleotide sequence: TGCAGCGCAACAGGGTATTACGAGCAGTACTTC. The V call is TRBV29-1, the J call TRBJ2-7; possibly TRBD1 for D (6 bases). This CDR3 has 11 residues. Germline V gives CDR1 SQVTM, CDR2 ANQGSEA. Trimming removed 7 bases at V and 4 bases at J, with 11 bases between.

The chain is built from TRBV7-8 and TRBJ2-7; D unclear. The CDR3 contains 14 residues. Germline values: CDR1 SGHVS, CDR2 FQNEAQ. Trimming left V 4 bases short and J 2 bases short, with 12 bases between. The CDR3 sequence is CASSSHVETYEQYF. The CDR3 DNA reads TGTGCCAGCAGCTCTCACGTGGAAACCTACGAGCAGTACTTC.

J is TRBJ2-5 and V is TRBV5-6, with D maybe TRBD1 (6 bases). V was trimmed by 1 base and J by 7 bases, leaving 11 bases between them. CDR3 length equals 13 residues. CDR1 and CDR2 from the germline V gene are SGHDT and YYEEEE. CDR3 amino acids: CASSLQGTGTQYF. CDR3 nucleotides: TGTGCCAGCAGCTTGCAGGGGACGGGGACCCAGTACTTC.

This clonotype occurred a few times. The V call is TRBV6-5, the J call TRBJ2-1, with TRBD2 matching over 10 bases. Trimming at V came to 0 bases and at J to 9 bases, leaving 8 bases not matched to a gene. CDR1 and CDR2 (germline): MNHEY, SVGAGI. This CDR3 has 16 residues. CDR3 coding DNA: TGTGCCAGCAGTTACTCCTCTAGCGGGGGTGGTGTTGAGCAGTTCTTC. It is translated as CASSYSSSGGGVEQFF.

This clonotype was counted many times. The V gene is TRBV9, the J gene TRBJ1-4; D remains ambiguous. Trimming pared 2 bases from V and 6 bases from J, leaving 8 bases between. This CDR3 region has 13 residues. The V gene's germline CDR1 is SGDLS and CDR2 YYNGEE. The DNA of the CDR3 is TGTGCCAGCAGCGTCGGCGGGGATGAAAAACTGTTTTTT. This codes for CASSVGGDEKLFF.

The rearrangement uses TRBV21-1 and TRBJ2-2; the D call of TRBD1 is as the table states it, not checked on the DNA. TRBV21-1 is described as a pseudogene. This CDR3 is built from 16 residues. The CDR3 loop reads CASSNEQGANTGELFF. In DNA form, the CDR3 reads TGTGCCAGCAGCAACGAACAGGGTGCGAACACCGGGGAGCTGTTTTTT.

This clonotype was counted a few times. V gene TRBV10-3 combines with J gene TRBJ2-5; D possibly corresponds to TRBD1 (5 bases). V was pared by 0 bases and J by 5 bases, with 16 bases between. The CDR3 runs to 16 residues. Germline lookup yields CDR1 ENHRY and CDR2 SYGVKD. This CDR3 reads CAISESKHRTEETQYF. The CDR3 nucleotides read TGTGCCATCAGTGAGTCGAAGCACAGGACGGAGGAGACCCAGTACTTC.

This clonotype was seen many times. The chain links TRBV7-9 to TRBJ2-5; the D is unclear. Trimming left V 5 bases short and J 2 bases short, with 18 bases between. This CDR3 has 16 amino acids. From germline, CDR1 is SEHNR and CDR2 FQNEAQ (reference sequence). The CDR3 bases are TGTGCCAGCAGCCCTCTCAGGAGTGGGCAGCAAGAGACCCAGTACTTC. Translated: CASSPLRSGQQETQYF.

There are many counts of this clonotype. This chain joins TRBV29-1 and TRBJ2-3; the D is unclear. This CDR3 has 11 residues. V was trimmed by 8 bases and J by 4 bases, leaving 10 bases between them. Germline-derived CDR1 and CDR2 are SQVTM and ANQGSEA. The CDR3 is CSLIFADTQYF. CDR3 sequence (DNA): TGCAGCCTCATCTTTGCAGATACGCAGTATTTT.